What follows are 27 T cell receptor beta chains derived from one specimen sequenced in a study of blood T cell repertoires in COVID-19. Method: immunoSEQ multiplex PCR; TCRdb's copy keeps in-frame clones and lacks some. Of approximately 170,000 clones listed, roughly four fifths are singletons. Sequenced input: peripheral blood. All receptors derive from a woman aged 70 to 79 with COVID-19, enrolled during active disease.

This chain links TRBV7-9 with TRBJ2-3; TRBD2 agrees at 9 bases. This CDR3 is 15 amino acids long. Germline CDR1 and CDR2: SEHNR and FQNEAQ (reference sequence). J gave up 1 base and V 3 bases, and 2 bases lay outside the gene matches. Written as DNA, the CDR3 is TGTGCCAGCAGCTTTAGCGGGAGCCGCACAGATACGCAGTATTTT. Translated, it gives CASSFSGSRTDTQYF.

CDR3 sequence (DNA): TGTGCCAGCAGTAGGGGGACAGCATACGAGCAGTACTTC. As protein: CASSRGTAYEQYF. The V and J genes are TRBV6-2 or TRBV6-3 and TRBJ2-7; the match to TRBD1 covers 7 bases. CDR1 is MNHEY and CDR2 is SVGEGT in the germline V gene. This CDR3 is built from 13 residues. V gave up 5 bases and J gave up 4 bases; unmatched junction bases: 5.

The chain has TRBV27 and TRBJ2-7; 7 bases line up with TRBD1. Germline V lookup: CDR1 MNHEY, CDR2 SMNVEV (reference sequence). This CDR3 is 14 amino acids long. After removal of 4 bases from V and 3 bases from J, the junction contained 6 bases not matched to a gene. The CDR3 DNA reads TGTGCCAGCAGTTCGTCGACAGGGCTCTACGAGCAGTACTTC. It encodes CASSSSTGLYEQYF.

V usage is TRBV4-3 and J usage is TRBJ2-7, with D possibly TRBD2 on 5 matching bases. Germline assignment: CDR1 LGHNA and CDR2 YSLEER. There are 14 residues in the CDR3. Trimming pared 4 bases from V and 6 bases from J, leaving 16 bases between. CDR3 coding DNA: TGCGCCAGCAGCCTACATACCGGGGAAGTCGAGCAGTACTTC. Translating it yields CASSLHTGEVEQYF.

The genes are TRBV19 and TRBJ1-6, with 7 positions matching TRBD1. The V gene's germline CDR1 is LNHDA and CDR2 SQIVND (reference sequence). This CDR3 comprises 14 residues. The V gene end was trimmed by 7 bases and the J gene end by 5 bases; junction bases not matched to a gene: 5. The CDR3 sequence: CASTRDSNNSPLHF. CDR3 coding DNA: TGTGCCAGTACCCGGGACAGTAATAATTCACCCCTCCACTTT.

V is TRBV21-1 and J is TRBJ2-2; the D call in the table, TRBD1, was not verified against the DNA. TRBV21-1 corresponds to a pseudogene. This CDR3 region has 16 residues. CDR3 DNA: TGTGCCAGCAGGGCGACAGCGTCTACGAACACCGGGGAGCTGTTTTTT. As protein: CASRATASTNTGELFF.

CDR3 amino acids: CASSPWTRYTDTQYF. CDR3 nucleotide sequence: TGTGCCAGCAGCCCCTGGACACGGTACACAGATACGCAGTATTTT. The gene calls are TRBV7-2 and TRBJ2-3; D is possibly TRBD1 (5 bases). V was pared by 5 bases and J by 2 bases, with 14 bases between. Germline CDR1 SGHTA, CDR2 FQGNSA. CDR3 length equals 15 residues. The whole variable domain, remainder taken from reference TRBV7-2 and TRBJ2-3, is GAGVSQSPSNKVTEKGKDVELRCDPISGHTALYWYRQSLGQGLEFLIYFQGNSAPDKSGLPSDRFSAERTGGSVSTLTIQRTQQEDSAVYLCASSPWTRYTDTQYFGPGTRLTVL.

This sequence joins TRBV5-1 and TRBJ2-7, with a weak D call TRBD1 (5 bases). Germline CDR1 is SGHRS and CDR2 is YFSETQ. Deletions cut 2 bases from V and 6 bases from J, with 15 bases between. The CDR3 is 14 residues long. CDR3 protein: CASSFEGAPGEQYF. The CDR3 nucleotides read TGCGCCAGCAGCTTTGAAGGGGCGCCGGGCGAGCAGTACTTC.

The rearrangement links TRBV30 to TRBJ2-5; possible D gene TRBD2, 7 bases. Deletions cut 3 bases from V and 1 base from J, with 15 bases between. The CDR3 sequence is 15 residues long. In germline, CDR1 is GTSNPN, CDR2 SVGIG (reference sequence). CDR3: CAWSKLGGPQETQYF. The CDR3 nucleotides read TGTGCCTGGAGCAAACTGGGGGGGCCCCAAGAGACCCAGTACTTC.

The gene calls are TRBV7-9 and TRBJ1-1; 9 bases line up with TRBD1. CDR3 size: 18 residues. Germline CDR1 is SEHNR and CDR2 is FQNEAQ (reference sequence). J gave up 0 bases and V 6 bases, and 14 bases lay outside the gene matches. The CDR3: CASRVYTGTGKVNTEAFF. The DNA for the CDR3 is TGTGCCAGCAGGGTATATACTGGGACAGGGAAGGTGAACACTGAAGCTTTCTTT.

The chain combines TRBV5-4 with TRBJ1-2, with 10 bases lining up with TRBD1. From germline, CDR1 is SGHNT and CDR2 YYREEE (reference sequence). Trimming cost V 2 bases and J 5 bases; bases outside gene matches: 6. The CDR3 is 15 residues long. In DNA form, the CDR3 reads TGTGCCAGCAGCTTAGGACAGGGGGGCGGATATGGCTACACCTTC. Encoded protein: CASSLGQGGGYGYTF.

This clone was picked up a small number of times. The chain couples TRBV7-9 to TRBJ1-2; 7 bases fit TRBD1. CDR1 is SEHNR and CDR2 is FQNEAQ in the germline V gene (reference sequence). V dropped 5 bases and J dropped 4; count of bases not matched to a gene: 7. The CDR3 is 14 amino acids. As DNA, the CDR3 is TGTGCCAGCAGCGCCCAACAGGGGATCTATGGCTACACCTTC. Translated: CASSAQQGIYGYTF.

CDR3 residues: CASSPSPGQGRGTNEKLFF. The CDR3, as DNA: TGTGCCAGCAGCCCCTCCCCTGGACAGGGAAGAGGGACTAATGAAAAACTGTTTTTT. This chain links TRBV3-1 (or the pseudogene TRBV3-2) with TRBJ1-4; TRBD1 matches 8 bases. CDR1 and CDR2 (germline): LGHDT, YNNKEL (reference sequence). V was pared by 4 bases and J by 2 bases, with 15 bases of the junction left unmatched. The CDR3 spans 19 residues.

This chain uses TRBV6-5 with TRBJ2-7; D not certain. CDR1 and CDR2 (germline): MNHEY, SVGAGI. There are 14 residues in the CDR3. The V end was cut by 0 bases, the J end by 2 bases, with 8 bases between. The CDR3 here is CASSYSAETYEQYF. CDR3 in DNA: TGTGCCAGCAGTTACTCGGCAGAAACCTACGAGCAGTACTTC.

This clone was found a few times. The chain employs TRBV6-6 and TRBJ1-3; possibly TRBD1 for D (6 bases). The V gene's germline CDR1 is MNHNY and CDR2 SVGAGI (reference sequence). The germline V and J ends were trimmed by 2 bases and 4 bases, with 15 bases remaining between them. CDR3 length equals 16 residues. As DNA, the CDR3 is TGTGCCAGCAGTTACGGGGCAGGGGCCACCGGAAACACCATATATTTT. Protein sequence: CASSYGAGATGNTIYF.

This chain uses TRBV28 with TRBJ2-3; 11 positions match TRBD2. The V and J ends lost 9 bases and 0 bases, in that order; junction bases with no gene match: 8. Per germline, CDR1 MDHEN and CDR2 SYDVKM. The CDR3 has 16 residues. The CDR3 region is CASQGLAGPSTDTQYF. The DNA for the CDR3 is TGTGCCAGTCAAGGACTAGCGGGTCCTAGCACAGATACGCAGTATTTT.

The genes are TRBV11-1 and TRBJ2-3; the D gene is possibly TRBD2 (5 bases). V gave up 5 bases and J gave up 5 bases, with 14 bases separating them. Germline V lookup: CDR1 SGHAT, CDR2 FQDESV (reference sequence). This CDR3 comprises 14 residues. CDR3 nucleotide sequence: TGTGCCAGCAGCCCCAGCGGCGATATAGATACGCAGTATTTT. It translates to CASSPSGDIDTQYF.

The chain has TRBV6-6 and TRBJ1-5; 7 nucleotides agree with TRBD1. CDR1 and CDR2 from the germline V gene are MNHNY and SVGAGI (reference sequence). The ends lost 6 bases at V and 1 base at J; junction bases unmatched: 6. This CDR3 region has 15 residues. The CDR3 region is CASSRDRVSNQPQHF. In nucleotides, the CDR3 is TGTGCCAGCAGCCGTGACAGGGTCAGCAATCAGCCCCAGCATTTT.

This rearrangement joins TRBV5-6 to TRBJ2-7; 8 bases line up with TRBD1. CDR3 length: 14 residues. The junction had 3 bases not matched to a gene; V was cut back by 2 bases and J by 2 bases. Germline V gene lookup returns CDR1 SGHDT and CDR2 YYEEEE. DNA of the CDR3: TGTGCCAGCAGCTTAAGGACAGGGACCTACGAGCAGTACTTC. Translated, it gives CASSLRTGTYEQYF.

This clone was observed a handful of times. The chain joins TRBV5-4 to TRBJ1-1; TRBD1 matches 7 bases. The germline V gene encodes CDR1 SGHNT and CDR2 YYREEE (reference sequence). Germline trimming cut 4 bases from V and 0 bases from J; bases unmatched to any gene: 9. CDR3 size: 16 residues. The CDR3: CASSRDSFSMNTEAFF. The DNA of the CDR3 is TGTGCCAGCAGCCGGGACAGCTTCTCAATGAACACTGAAGCTTTCTTT.

The chain joins TRBV7-8 to TRBJ2-1, with 7 bases aligning to TRBD2. Per germline, CDR1 SGHVS and CDR2 FQNEAQ. The CDR3 has 17 amino acids. V was pared by 3 bases and J by 4 bases, with 12 bases of the junction left unmatched. This CDR3 is CASSFFMTPGGYNEQFF. CDR3 sequence (DNA): TGTGCCAGCAGCTTCTTCATGACTCCGGGAGGTTACAATGAGCAGTTCTTC.

J is TRBJ1-2 and V is TRBV5-1, with 10 bases aligning to TRBD1. Germline V gives CDR1 SGHRS, CDR2 YFSETQ. After removal of 4 bases from V and 2 bases from J, the junction contained 5 bases not matched to a gene. CDR3 length equals 15 residues. The CDR3 DNA sequence: TGCGCCAGCAGCGGATGGGACAGGGGCAACTATGGCTACACCTTC. Translated: CASSGWDRGNYGYTF.

The chain has TRBV2 and TRBJ2-7; 10 bases align to TRBD1. The CDR3 has 14 amino acids. From germline, CDR1 is SNHLY and CDR2 FYNNEI. J gave up 5 bases and V 5 bases, and 6 bases lay outside the gene matches. The CDR3 DNA reads TGTGCCAGCAGTCGGGACAGGGGCATCGACGAGCAGTACTTC. Amino acids: CASSRDRGIDEQYF.

The chain has TRBV28 and TRBJ2-7; 8 nucleotides align to TRBD1. With V trimmed by 6 bases and J by 4 bases, 14 bases remained unmatched. The CDR3 extends over 16 amino acids. Germline loops: CDR1 MDHEN, CDR2 SYDVKM. The CDR3 bases are TGTGCCAGCAGACCTACCCTCGGACAGGGATCTTACGAGCAGTACTTC. Protein: CASRPTLGQGSYEQYF.

This clone has just one count. The chain combines TRBV10-2 with TRBJ1-1; 11 bases match TRBD1. Losses at the gene ends were 8 bases for V and 5 bases for J; bases not matched to a gene: 7. In germline, CDR1 is WSHSY, CDR2 SAAADI. This CDR3 region has 14 residues. DNA for the CDR3: TGCGCCAGCTTCGGGGGGACAGGGGGAACTGAAGCTTTCTTT. Protein sequence: CASFGGTGGTEAFF.

This clone was detected once. The chain links TRBV4-1 to TRBJ2-2, with 9 bases fitting TRBD1. Germline assignment: CDR1 MGHRA and CDR2 YSYEKL. V lost 2 bases and J lost 2; bases outside the gene matches: 6. The CDR3 consists of 17 residues. The CDR3 sequence is CASSQRRTGGNTGELFF. The CDR3 DNA reads TGCGCCAGCAGCCAACGTAGAACAGGGGGCAACACCGGGGAGCTGTTTTTT.

This clone was detected a few times. The chain has TRBV7-2 and TRBJ2-1; D is undetermined. This CDR3 region has 13 residues. Per the germline V gene, CDR1 is SGHTA and CDR2 is FQGNSA. The ends were cut back, 5 bases at V and 8 bases at J, with 13 bases in the middle. The CDR3 region has the DNA TGTGCCAGCAGCCCCCCTATTGTCGATGAGCAGTTCTTC. The encoded protein is CASSPPIVDEQFF. The whole variable domain, remainder taken from reference TRBV7-2 and TRBJ2-1, is GAGVSQSPSNKVTEKGKDVELRCDPISGHTALYWYRQSLGQGLEFLIYFQGNSAPDKSGLPSDRFSAERTGGSVSTLTIQRTQQEDSAVYLCASSPPIVDEQFFGPGTRLTVL.